The present T cell receptor beta chain was sequenced within a study of blood T cell repertoires in COVID-19. Sequencing was performed with immunoSEQ multiplex PCR; in TCRdb, only in-frame clones are kept and a portion is missing. Of hundreds of thousands of clones listed, about 89% are singletons. The CDR3 has 12 residues. V was trimmed by 4 bases and J by 3 bases, leaving 5 bases between them. CDR1 and CDR2 (germline): SGHTS, YDEGEE. The sequence derives from a woman aged 40-49 years who had recovered from COVID-19. This rearrangement joins TRBV5-8 to TRBJ1-5; D is uncertain. Sequenced: PBMCs or T cells enriched from blood (not recorded which). CDR3 DNA: TGTGCCAGCAGCCTTTACAATCAGCCCCAGCATTTT. Protein product: CASSLYNQPQHF. The variable domain in full, with the rest retrieved from reference TRBV5-8 and TRBJ1-5, is EAGVTQSPTHLIKTRGQQATLRCSPISGHTSVYWYQQALGLGLQFLLWYDEGEERNRGNFPPRFSGRQFPNYSSELNVNALELEDSALYLCASSLYNQPQHFGDGTRLSIL.